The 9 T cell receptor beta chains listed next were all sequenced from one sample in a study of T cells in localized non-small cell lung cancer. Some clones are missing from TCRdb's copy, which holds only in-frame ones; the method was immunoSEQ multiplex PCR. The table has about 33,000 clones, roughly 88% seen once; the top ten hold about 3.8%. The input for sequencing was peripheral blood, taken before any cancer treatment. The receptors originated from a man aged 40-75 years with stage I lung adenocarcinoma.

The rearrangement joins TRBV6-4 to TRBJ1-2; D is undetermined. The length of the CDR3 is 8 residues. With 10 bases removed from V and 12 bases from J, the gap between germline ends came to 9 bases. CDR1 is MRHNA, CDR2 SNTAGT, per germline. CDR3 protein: CAIVTHTF. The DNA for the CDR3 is TGTGCCATAGTAACCCACACCTTC.

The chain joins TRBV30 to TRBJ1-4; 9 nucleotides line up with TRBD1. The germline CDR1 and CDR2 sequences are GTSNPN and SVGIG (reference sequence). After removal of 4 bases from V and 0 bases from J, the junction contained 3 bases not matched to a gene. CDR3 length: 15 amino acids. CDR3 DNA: TGTGCCTGGACAGACAGGGGGACAACTAATGAAAAACTGTTTTTT. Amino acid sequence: CAWTDRGTTNEKLFF. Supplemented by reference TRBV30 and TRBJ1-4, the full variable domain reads SQTIHQWPATLVQPVGSPLSLECTVEGTSNPNLYWYRQAAGRGLQLLFYSVGIGQISSEVPQNLSASRPQDRQFILSSKKLLLSDSGFYLCAWTDRGTTNEKLFFGSGTQLSVL.

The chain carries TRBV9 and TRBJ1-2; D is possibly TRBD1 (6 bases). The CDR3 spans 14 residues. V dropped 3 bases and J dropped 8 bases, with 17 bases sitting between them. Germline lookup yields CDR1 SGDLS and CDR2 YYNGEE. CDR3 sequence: CASSAADSAWGYTF. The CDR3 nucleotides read TGTGCCAGCAGCGCGGCGGACAGTGCATGGGGCTACACCTTC.

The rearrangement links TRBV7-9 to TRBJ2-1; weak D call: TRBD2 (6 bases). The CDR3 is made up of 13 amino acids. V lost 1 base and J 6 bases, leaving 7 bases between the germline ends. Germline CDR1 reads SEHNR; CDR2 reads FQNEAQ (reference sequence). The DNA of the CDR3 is TGTGCCAGCAGCTTAGGGGGGGTCAATGAGCAGTTCTTC. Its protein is CASSLGGVNEQFF.

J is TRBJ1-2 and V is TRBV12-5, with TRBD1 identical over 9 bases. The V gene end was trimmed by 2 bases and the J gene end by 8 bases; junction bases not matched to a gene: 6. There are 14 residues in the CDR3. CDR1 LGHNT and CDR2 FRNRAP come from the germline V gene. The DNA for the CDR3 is TGTGCTAGTGGTTTGCCCGACAGGGGGAACGGCTACACCTTC. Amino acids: CASGLPDRGNGYTF.

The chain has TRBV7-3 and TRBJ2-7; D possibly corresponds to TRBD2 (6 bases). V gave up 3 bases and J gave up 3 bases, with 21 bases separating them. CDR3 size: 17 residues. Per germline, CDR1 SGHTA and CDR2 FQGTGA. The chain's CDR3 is CASSFPPPAGLYYEQYF. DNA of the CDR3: TGTGCCAGCAGCTTTCCCCCCCCGGCGGGGCTTTACTACGAGCAGTACTTC.

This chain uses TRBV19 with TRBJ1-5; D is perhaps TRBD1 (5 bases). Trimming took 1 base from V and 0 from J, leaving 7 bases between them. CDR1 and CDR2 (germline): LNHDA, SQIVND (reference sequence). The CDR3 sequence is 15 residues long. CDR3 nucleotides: TGTGCCAGTAGTATAGGACAGCTTAGCAATCAGCCCCAGCATTTT. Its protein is CASSIGQLSNQPQHF.

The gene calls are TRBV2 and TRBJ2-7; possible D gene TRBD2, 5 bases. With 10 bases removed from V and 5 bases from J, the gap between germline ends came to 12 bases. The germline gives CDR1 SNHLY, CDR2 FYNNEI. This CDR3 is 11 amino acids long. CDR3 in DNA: TGTGCCACCGGCCGGGGTAACGAGCAGTACTTC. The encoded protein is CATGRGNEQYF.

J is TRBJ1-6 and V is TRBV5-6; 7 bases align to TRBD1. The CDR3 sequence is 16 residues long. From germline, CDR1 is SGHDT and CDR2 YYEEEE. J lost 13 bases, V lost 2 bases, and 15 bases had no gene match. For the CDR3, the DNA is TGTGCCAGCAGCTTAGGGGGCGCGTCGGCAGCCTCGCCCCTCCACTTT. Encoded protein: CASSLGGASAASPLHF.